This TCR beta chain stems from a study of blood T cell repertoires in COVID-19. Study as a whole: There were acute and convalescent COVID-19 samples, and they came from the United States, Italy and Spain. PBMCs, B-cell-depleted T cells, or T cells provided the cDNA or gDNA that made up the material.

In the authors' workflow: Reference gene primer amplification gave estimated nucleated cell counts. Libraries were prepared by immunoSEQ multiplex PCR; TCRdb keeps only in-frame clonotypes and omits some of them. V, J and clone size reflect that table, while D and trimming were determined from the DNA. The sample holds roughly 80,000 clones; over 75% are singletons and the top ten take about 12%. Germline lookup yields CDR1 MNHEY and CDR2 SVGAGI. The CDR3 extends over 11 amino acids. The V and J ends lost 6 bases and 11 bases respectively, with 11 bases between them. The chain recombines TRBV6-5 with TRBJ1-5; perhaps TRBD1 as D (5 bases). This TCR was sampled from an elderly man with acute or convalescent COVID-19. Sequences were obtained from peripheral blood. CDR3 region: CASSYEGAQHF. CDR3 in DNA: TGTGCCAGCAGCTATGAAGGGGCCCAGCATTTT.